The sequence of this TCR beta chain was determined in a study of beta chain features in type 1 diabetes. Study-wide results and limits: Type 1 diabetes patients had fewer VDJ junction insertions and more deletions. Over-representation of high TCR-expressing cells was a possible consequence of cDNA sequencing.

This clone was seen a few times. The antigen is not known. Cells sorted by CD45RO/CCR7/CD25/CD127/CD95/CD27 comprised CD4+ naive, central memory, regulatory and stem cell-like memory cells. The purity of all sorted populations exceeded 95%. cDNA synthesis used the whole RNA isolate, giving expressed TCRB sequences. Here immunoSEQ multiplex PCR was the method, and the copy in TCRdb shows in-frame clones only, minus some. The sample records 400,000 to 500,000 clones, approximately 14% being singletons. Sequenced input: naive CD4+ T cells from blood. The receptor was derived from a young man in good health.

CDR3 amino acids: CAISGSARTDTQYF. The CDR3, as DNA: TGTGCCATCAGTGGGTCAGCTCGGACAGATACGCAGTATTTT. The chain carries TRBV10-3 and TRBJ2-3; D ambiguous. Germline V lookup: CDR1 ENHRY, CDR2 SYGVKD. The CDR3 sequence is 14 residues long. V was clipped by 4 bases and J by 3 bases, with 11 bases between them.